The rows below give T cell receptor beta chains drawn from one sample of a study of vaccination effects on CD4 cells after COVID-19. These TCRs' antigens remain unknown. The data were produced by immunoSEQ multiplex PCR, yet TCRdb's version contains in-frame clones alone and is incomplete. In the table there are more than 60,000 clones, over 70% of which are singletons. Material: CD4+ T cells from PBMCs cultured with HCoV-229E spike peptides, obtained after COVID-19 vaccination. These receptors all come from a human donor who received a COVID-19 vaccine. Both conserved end residues are part of each CDR3. D genes are given only for firm matches. A row's size may be missing; if present it is once, few, many or a size class.

j_call v_call clone_size d_call cdr3_aa cdr3_nt
TRBJ2-3 TRBV29-1 - TRBD2 CSVARGGSTDTQYF TGCAGCGTTGCACGCGGGGGGAGCACAGATACGCAGTATTTT
TRBJ1-1 TRBV6-6 - - CASTPTASTTEAFF TGTGCCAGCACACCGACCGCCAGCACCACTGAAGCTTTCTTT
TRBJ1-4 TRBV4-1 - - CASSQDQRRTNEKLFF TGCGCCAGCAGCCAAGATCAGCGTAGAACTAATGAAAAACTGTTTTTT
TRBJ2-5 TRBV5-1 - - CASSNDRHETQYF TGCGCCAGCAGCAACGACAGACACGAGACCCAGTACTTC
TRBJ1-2 TRBV18 - - CASSPPGGNYGYTF TGTGCCAGCTCACCACCGGGGGGGAACTATGGCTACACCTTC
TRBJ1-1 TRBV25-1 - - CASSEGDKNTEAFF TGTGCCAGCAGTGAAGGGGATAAGAACACTGAAGCTTTCTTT
TRBJ2-2 TRBV5-1 - - CASSESISNTGELFF TGCGCCAGCAGCGAAAGCATTTCGAACACCGGGGAGCTGTTTTTT
TRBJ1-1 TRBV6-5 few - CASSKQGNTEAFF TGTGCCAGCAGTAAACAGGGGAACACTGAAGCTTTCTTT
TRBJ1-5 TRBV4-3 - TRBD1 CASSQAYRGGNQPQHF TGCGCCAGCAGCCAAGCTTACAGGGGGGGCAATCAGCCCCAGCATTTT
TRBJ2-1 TRBV7-3 - - CASSLGTGTYNEQFF TGTGCCAGCAGCTTAGGTACAGGGACCTACAATGAGCAGTTCTTC
TRBJ2-3 TRBV19 few - CASSIDRTARTDTQYF TGTGCCAGTAGTATAGATCGTACAGCGCGCACAGATACGCAGTATTTT
TRBJ1-1 TRBV18 few TRBD1 CASTTRQGMNTEAFF TGTGCCAGCACAACAAGACAGGGGATGAACACTGAAGCTTTCTTT
TRBJ2-3 TRBV3-1/TRBV3-2 - - CASSRRLTTDTQYF TGTGCCAGCAGCCGCAGACTAACCACAGATACGCAGTATTTT
TRBJ1-1 TRBV7-2 - - CASSRPNTEAFF TGTGCCAGCAGTCGTCCGAACACTGAAGCTTTCTTT
TRBJ1-6 TRBV25-1 - - CASSEYSPDNSPLHF TGTGCCAGCAGTGAATATAGTCCAGATAATTCACCCCTCCACTTT
TRBJ2-3 TRBV24-1 - - CATSSTGATDTQYF TGTGCCACCAGTAGTACAGGTGCCACAGATACGCAGTATTTT
TRBJ2-3 TRBV20-1 - - CSASFSGTDTQYF TGCAGTGCTAGTTTCTCGGGCACAGATACGCAGTATTTT
TRBJ1-4 TRBV25-1 - - CAADRVNEKLFF TGTGCCGCAGACCGAGTCAATGAAAAACTGTTTTTT
TRBJ2-1 TRBV3-1/TRBV3-2 - - CASPWRGGGYNEQFF TGTGCCAGCCCCTGGAGGGGGGGAGGATACAATGAGCAGTTCTTC